The present entry profiles one T cell receptor beta chain with its context. Its antigen is currently unknown. Arm-PCR with iRepertoire HTBI primers amplified the CDR3 regions for these TCR beta libraries. TCRdb used MiXCR to reprocess the multiplex PCR reads, holding one entry per CDR3 protein. This sample has 400,000 to 450,000 distinct CDR3 sequences, with 23% found just once. From germline, CDR1 is SNHLY and CDR2 FYNNEI. V was trimmed by 10 bases and J by 8 bases, leaving 16 bases between them. This CDR3 contains 12 residues. This entry belongs to a study of regulatory T cells in long-lasting Graves disease. Study-wide background: A definition of persistent Graves' disease required over 5 years of antithyroid drugs plus positive TSH receptor antibodies.

General study points: TRBV28 was favored in persistent disease, as were TRBJ1-2 and TRBJ2-5. Compared with new cases, persistent Graves' patients showed reduced TCR diversity.

Time point: persistent/refractory GD, antithyroid drugs over 5 years with positive TRAb. RNA from PBMCs was the source of the TCR library. A roughly 10-milliliter sample of peripheral blood was drawn into EDTA tubes. Sequencing was performed on peripheral blood mononuclear cells (PBMCs), taken when the disease was refractory, from a patient treated with antithyroid drugs. This chain uses TRBV2 with TRBJ2-3; D might be TRBD2 (6 bases). The source of this sequence is a female donor with Graves disease. CDR3 nucleotides: TGTGCCATCTCCCCGGGAGTCGGTACGCAGTATTTT. As protein: CAISPGVGTQYF. Combining the CDR3 with reference TRBV2 and TRBJ2-3 gives the whole variable domain EPEVTQTPSHQVTQMGQEVILRCVPISNHLYFYWYRQILGQKVEFLVSFYNNEISEKSEIFDDQFSVERPDGSNFTLKIRSTKLEDSAMYFCAISPGVGTQYFGPGTRLTVL.